The clone carrying this T cell receptor (beta chain) appeared a single time. Its matching antigen is unknown. The data stem from a study of cytomegalovirus exposure and HLA in healthy donors. Turning to the study itself: In terms of ancestry, the Caucasian-associated cluster contained 75% to 90% of the 398 genotyped donors.

With 60 Vbeta and 13 Jbeta primers, the PCR was carried out. Generated by immunoSEQ multiplex PCR, the TCRdb table keeps only in-frame clones and is missing some. The sample lists 150,000 to 200,000 clones, roughly 84% occurring once. This CDR3 comprises 14 residues. CDR1 is MNHEY, CDR2 SVGAGI, per germline. Trimming stripped 5 bases from V and 0 bases from J, with 11 bases between. The study, taken as a whole, reports: Productive rates of about 87% or about 30% were seen for most TCR beta V segments in an earlier analysis. What was likely a sequencing artifact was a cluster of highly shared sequence variants.

V usage is TRBV6-5 and J usage is TRBJ2-7, with D perhaps matching TRBD2 (5 bases). The specimen sequenced was PBMCs. The sequence was collected from a woman in her late teens or twenties in good health and CMV-seronegative. CDR3: CASSVLGSSYEQYF. DNA of the CDR3: TGTGCCAGCAGTGTCCTGGGGAGCTCCTACGAGCAGTACTTC.